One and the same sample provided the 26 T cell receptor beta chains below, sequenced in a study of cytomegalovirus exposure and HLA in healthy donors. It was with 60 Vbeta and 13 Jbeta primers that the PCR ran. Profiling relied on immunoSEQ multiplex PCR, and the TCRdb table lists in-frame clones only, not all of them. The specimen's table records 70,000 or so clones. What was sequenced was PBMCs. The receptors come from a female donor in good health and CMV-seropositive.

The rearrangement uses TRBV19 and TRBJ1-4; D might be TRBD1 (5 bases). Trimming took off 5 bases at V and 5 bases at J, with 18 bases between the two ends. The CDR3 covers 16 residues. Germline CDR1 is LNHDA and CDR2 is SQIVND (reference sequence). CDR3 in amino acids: CASSLSGREPNEKLFF. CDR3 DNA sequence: TGTGCCAGTAGTCTATCGGGCAGGGAACCGAATGAAAAACTGTTTTTT.

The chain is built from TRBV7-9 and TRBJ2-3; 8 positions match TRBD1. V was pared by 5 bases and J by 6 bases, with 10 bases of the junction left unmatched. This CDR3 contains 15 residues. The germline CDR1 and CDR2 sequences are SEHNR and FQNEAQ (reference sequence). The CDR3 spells CASSPRTGYPDTQYF. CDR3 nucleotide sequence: TGTGCCAGCAGCCCCCGGACAGGGTACCCGGATACGCAGTATTTT.

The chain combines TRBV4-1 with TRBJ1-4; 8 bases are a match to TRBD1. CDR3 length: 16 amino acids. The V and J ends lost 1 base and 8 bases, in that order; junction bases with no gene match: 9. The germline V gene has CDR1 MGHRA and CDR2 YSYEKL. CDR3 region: CASSQGPPGGGEKLFF. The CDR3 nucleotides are TGCGCCAGCAGCCAAGGCCCCCCAGGGGGCGGAGAAAAACTGTTTTTT.

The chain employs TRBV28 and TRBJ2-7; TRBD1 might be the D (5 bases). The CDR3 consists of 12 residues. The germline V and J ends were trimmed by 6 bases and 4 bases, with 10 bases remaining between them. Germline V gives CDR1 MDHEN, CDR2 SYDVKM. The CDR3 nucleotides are TGTGCCAGCAGCCTGACAGAATACGAGCAGTACTTC. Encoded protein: CASSLTEYEQYF. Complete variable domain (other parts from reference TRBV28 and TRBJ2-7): DVKVTQSSRYLVKRTGEKVFLECVQDMDHENMFWYRQDPGLGLRLIYFSYDVKMKEKGDIPEGYSVSREKKERFSLILESASTNQTSMYLCASSLTEYEQYFGPGTRLTVT.

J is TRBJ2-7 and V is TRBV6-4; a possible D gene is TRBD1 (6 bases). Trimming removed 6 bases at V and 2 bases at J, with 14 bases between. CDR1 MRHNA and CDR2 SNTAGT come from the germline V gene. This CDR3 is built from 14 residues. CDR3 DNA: TGTGCCAGCAGGGGTGAGGGGGATACCTACGAGCAGTACTTC. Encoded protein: CASRGEGDTYEQYF.

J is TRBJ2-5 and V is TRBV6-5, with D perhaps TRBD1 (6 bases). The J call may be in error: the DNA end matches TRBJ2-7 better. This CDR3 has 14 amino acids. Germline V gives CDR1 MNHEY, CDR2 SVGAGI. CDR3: CASRTGLSSYEQYF. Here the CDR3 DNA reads TGTGCCAGCAGGACAGGCCTCAGCTCCTACGAGCAGTACTTC.

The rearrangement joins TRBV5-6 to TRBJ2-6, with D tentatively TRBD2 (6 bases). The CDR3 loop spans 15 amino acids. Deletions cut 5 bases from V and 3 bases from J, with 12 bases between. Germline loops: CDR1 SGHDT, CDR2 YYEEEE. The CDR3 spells CASREEGLGANVLTF. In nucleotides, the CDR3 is TGTGCCAGCAGAGAAGAGGGACTTGGGGCCAACGTCCTGACTTTC.

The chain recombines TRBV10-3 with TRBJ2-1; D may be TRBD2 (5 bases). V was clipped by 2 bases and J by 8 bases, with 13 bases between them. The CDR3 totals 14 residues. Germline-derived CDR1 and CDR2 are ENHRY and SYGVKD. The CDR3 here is CAISESSGKHEQFF. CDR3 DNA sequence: TGTGCCATCAGTGAGAGTTCCGGGAAACATGAGCAGTTCTTC.

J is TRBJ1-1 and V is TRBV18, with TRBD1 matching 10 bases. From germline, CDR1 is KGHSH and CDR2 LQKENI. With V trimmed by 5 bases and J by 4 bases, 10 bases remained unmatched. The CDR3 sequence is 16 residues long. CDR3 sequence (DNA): TGTGCCAGCTCAGCGGGGACAGGGGCGTCGGGCACTGAAGCTTTCTTT. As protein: CASSAGTGASGTEAFF.

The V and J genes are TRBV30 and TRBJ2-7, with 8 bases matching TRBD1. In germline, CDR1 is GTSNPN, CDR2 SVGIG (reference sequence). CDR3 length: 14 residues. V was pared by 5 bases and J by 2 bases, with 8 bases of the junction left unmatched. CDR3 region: CAWATGGDAYEQYF. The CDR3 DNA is TGTGCCTGGGCCACAGGGGGAGACGCCTACGAGCAGTACTTC.

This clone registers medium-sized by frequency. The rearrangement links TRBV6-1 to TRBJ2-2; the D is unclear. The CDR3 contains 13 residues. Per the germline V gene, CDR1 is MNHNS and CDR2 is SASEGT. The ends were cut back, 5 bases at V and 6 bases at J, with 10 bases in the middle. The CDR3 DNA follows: TGTGCCAGCAGTCCAAATGAGCCCGGGGAGCTGTTTTTT. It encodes CASSPNEPGELFF.

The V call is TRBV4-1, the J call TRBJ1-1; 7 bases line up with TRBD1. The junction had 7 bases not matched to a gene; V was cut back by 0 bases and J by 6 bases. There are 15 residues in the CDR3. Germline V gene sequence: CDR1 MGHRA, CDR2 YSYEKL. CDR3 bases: TGCGCCAGCAGCCAAGAATGGACAGGAGCATCTGAAGCTTTCTTT. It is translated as CASSQEWTGASEAFF.

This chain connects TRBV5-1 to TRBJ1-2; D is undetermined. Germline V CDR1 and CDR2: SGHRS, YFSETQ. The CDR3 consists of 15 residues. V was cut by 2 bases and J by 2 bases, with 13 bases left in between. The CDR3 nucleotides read TGCGCCAGCAGCTTCTCTCAGCCCGGGAACTATGGCTACACCTTC. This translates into CASSFSQPGNYGYTF.

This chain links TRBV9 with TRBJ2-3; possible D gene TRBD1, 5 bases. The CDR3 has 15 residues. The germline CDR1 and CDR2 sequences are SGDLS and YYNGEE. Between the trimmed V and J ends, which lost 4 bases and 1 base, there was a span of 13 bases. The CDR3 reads CASSPREGGTDTQYF. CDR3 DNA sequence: TGTGCCAGCAGCCCCCGCGAAGGGGGCACAGATACGCAGTATTTT.

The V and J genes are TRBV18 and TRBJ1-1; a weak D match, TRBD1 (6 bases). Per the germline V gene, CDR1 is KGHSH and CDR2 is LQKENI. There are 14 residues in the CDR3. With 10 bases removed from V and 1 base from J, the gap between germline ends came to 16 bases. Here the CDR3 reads CATAIGQTNTEAFF. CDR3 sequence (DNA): TGTGCCACCGCGATAGGACAGACGAACACTGAAGCTTTCTTT.

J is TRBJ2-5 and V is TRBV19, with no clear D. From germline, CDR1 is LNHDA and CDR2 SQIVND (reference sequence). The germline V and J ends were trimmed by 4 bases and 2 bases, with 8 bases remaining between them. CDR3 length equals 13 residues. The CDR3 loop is CASSRSMQETQYF. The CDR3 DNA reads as TGTGCCAGTAGTAGGTCTATGCAAGAGACCCAGTACTTC.

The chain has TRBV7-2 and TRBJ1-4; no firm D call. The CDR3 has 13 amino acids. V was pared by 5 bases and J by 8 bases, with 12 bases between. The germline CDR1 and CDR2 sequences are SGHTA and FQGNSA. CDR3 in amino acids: CASSIMRSEKLFF. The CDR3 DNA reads TGTGCCAGCAGCATCATGCGGAGCGAAAAACTGTTTTTT. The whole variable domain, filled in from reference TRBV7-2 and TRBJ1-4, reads GAGVSQSPSNKVTEKGKDVELRCDPISGHTALYWYRQSLGQGLEFLIYFQGNSAPDKSGLPSDRFSAERTGGSVSTLTIQRTQQEDSAVYLCASSIMRSEKLFFGSGTQLSVL.

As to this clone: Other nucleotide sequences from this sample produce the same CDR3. CDR3 nucleotides: TGCGCCAGCAGCCTCACTGCGACTAATGAAAAACTGTTTTTT. Amino acid sequence: CASSLTATNEKLFF. The chain links TRBV5-1 to TRBJ1-4, with D unclear. The germline V gene encodes CDR1 SGHRS and CDR2 YFSETQ. The germline V and J ends were trimmed by 4 bases and 2 bases, with 9 bases remaining between them. The CDR3 covers 14 residues.

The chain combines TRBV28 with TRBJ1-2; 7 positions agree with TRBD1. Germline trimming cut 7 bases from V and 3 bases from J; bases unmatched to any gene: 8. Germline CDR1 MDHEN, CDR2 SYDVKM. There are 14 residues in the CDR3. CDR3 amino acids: CASTWTGWYYGYTF. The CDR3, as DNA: TGTGCCAGCACCTGGACAGGTTGGTACTATGGCTACACCTTC.

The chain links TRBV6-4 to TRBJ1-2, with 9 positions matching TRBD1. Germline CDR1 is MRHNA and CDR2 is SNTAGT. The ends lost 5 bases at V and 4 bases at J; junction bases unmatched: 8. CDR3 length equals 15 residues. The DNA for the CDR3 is TGTGCCAGCAGTTCGGATATGGGACAGGGCTATGGCTACACCTTC. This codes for CASSSDMGQGYGYTF.

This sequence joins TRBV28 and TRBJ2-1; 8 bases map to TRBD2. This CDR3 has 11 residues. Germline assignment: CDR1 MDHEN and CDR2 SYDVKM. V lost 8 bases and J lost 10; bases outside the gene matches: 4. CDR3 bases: TGTGCCAGCTCTAAGCGGGGGGAGCAGTTCTTC. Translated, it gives CASSKRGEQFF.

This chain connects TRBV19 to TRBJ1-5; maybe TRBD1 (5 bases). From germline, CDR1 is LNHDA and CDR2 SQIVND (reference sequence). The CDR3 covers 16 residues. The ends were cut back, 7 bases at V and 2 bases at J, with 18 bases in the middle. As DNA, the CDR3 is TGTGCCAGTACCCCTGGGGGGTTCTTGGGCAATCAGCCCCAGCATTTT. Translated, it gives CASTPGGFLGNQPQHF.

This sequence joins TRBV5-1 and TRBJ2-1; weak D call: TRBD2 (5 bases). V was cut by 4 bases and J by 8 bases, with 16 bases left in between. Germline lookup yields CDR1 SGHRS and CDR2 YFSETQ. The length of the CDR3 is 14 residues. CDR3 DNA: TGCGCCAGCAGCCGGACTGGAGATAGCGATGAGCAGTTCTTC. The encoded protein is CASSRTGDSDEQFF.

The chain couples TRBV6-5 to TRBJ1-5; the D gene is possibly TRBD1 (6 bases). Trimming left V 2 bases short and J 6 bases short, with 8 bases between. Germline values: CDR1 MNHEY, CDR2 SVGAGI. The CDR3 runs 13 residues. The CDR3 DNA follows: TGTGCCAGCAGTTACACGACAGGTCAGCCCCAGCATTTT. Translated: CASSYTTGQPQHF.

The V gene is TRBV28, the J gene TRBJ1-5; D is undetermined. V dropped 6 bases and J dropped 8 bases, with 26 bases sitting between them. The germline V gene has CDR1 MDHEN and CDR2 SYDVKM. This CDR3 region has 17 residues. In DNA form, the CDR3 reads TGTGCCAGCAGCCCGGGGAGGCCGGGGTCCTTCGAGAAGCCCCAGCATTTT. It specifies CASSPGRPGSFEKPQHF.

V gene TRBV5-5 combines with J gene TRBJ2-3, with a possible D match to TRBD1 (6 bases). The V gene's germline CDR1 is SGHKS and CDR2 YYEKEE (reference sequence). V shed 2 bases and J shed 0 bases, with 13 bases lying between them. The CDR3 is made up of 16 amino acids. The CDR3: CASSLPGALSTDTQYF. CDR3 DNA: TGTGCCAGCAGCTTACCAGGGGCCCTTAGCACAGATACGCAGTATTTT.